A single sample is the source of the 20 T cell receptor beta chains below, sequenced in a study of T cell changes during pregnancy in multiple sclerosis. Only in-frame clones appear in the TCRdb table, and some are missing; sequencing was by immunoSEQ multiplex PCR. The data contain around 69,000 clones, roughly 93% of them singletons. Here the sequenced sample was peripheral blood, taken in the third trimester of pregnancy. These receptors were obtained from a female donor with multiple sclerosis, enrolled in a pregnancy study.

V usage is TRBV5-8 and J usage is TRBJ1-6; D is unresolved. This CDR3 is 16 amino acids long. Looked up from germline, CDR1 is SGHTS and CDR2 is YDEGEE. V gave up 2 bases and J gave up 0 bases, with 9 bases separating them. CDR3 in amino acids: CASSFTPSSYNSPLHF. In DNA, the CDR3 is TGTGCCAGCAGCTTCACCCCGAGCTCCTATAATTCACCCCTCCACTTT.

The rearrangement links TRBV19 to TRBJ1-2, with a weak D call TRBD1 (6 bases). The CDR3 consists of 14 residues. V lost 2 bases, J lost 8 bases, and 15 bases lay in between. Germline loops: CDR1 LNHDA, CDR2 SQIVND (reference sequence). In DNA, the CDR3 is TGTGCCAGTAGTATACCCCTGAGCGGGGGCGGCTACACCTTC. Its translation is CASSIPLSGGGYTF.

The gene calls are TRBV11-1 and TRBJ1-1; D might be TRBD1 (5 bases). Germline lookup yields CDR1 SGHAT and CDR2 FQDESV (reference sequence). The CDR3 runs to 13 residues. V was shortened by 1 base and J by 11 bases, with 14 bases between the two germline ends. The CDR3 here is CASSLVAGLMAFF. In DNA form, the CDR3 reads TGTGCCAGCAGCTTAGTAGCAGGGCTAATGGCTTTCTTT.

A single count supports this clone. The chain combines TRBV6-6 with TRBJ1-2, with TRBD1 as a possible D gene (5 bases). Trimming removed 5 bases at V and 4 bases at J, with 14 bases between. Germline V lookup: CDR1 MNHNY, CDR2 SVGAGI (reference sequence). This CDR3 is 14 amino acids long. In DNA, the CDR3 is TGTGCCAGCAGTCCCCGGACAAACAGCTATGGCTACACCTTC. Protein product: CASSPRTNSYGYTF.

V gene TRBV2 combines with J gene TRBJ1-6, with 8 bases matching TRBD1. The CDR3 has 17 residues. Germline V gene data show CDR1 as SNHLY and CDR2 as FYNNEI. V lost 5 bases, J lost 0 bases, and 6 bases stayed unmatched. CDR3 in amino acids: CASSPRTGSSYNSPLHF. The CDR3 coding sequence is TGTGCCAGCAGTCCTCGGACAGGGAGCTCCTATAATTCACCCCTCCACTTT.

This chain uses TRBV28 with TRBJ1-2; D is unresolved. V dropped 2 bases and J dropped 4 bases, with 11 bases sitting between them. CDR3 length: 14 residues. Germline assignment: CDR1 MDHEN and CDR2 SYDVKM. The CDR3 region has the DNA TGTGCCAGCAGTTTAGTTAGTGCAGGCTATGGCTACACCTTC. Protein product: CASSLVSAGYGYTF.

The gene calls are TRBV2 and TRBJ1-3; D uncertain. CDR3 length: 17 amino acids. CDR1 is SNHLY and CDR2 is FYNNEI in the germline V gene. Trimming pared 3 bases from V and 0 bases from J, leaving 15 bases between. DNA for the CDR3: TGTGCCAGCAGTGACGGCCGAGGTCGGTACTCTGGAAACACCATATATTTT. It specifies CASSDGRGRYSGNTIYF.

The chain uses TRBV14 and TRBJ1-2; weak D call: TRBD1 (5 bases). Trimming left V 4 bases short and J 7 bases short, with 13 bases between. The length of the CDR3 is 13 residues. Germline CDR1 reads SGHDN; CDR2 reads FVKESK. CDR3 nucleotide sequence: TGTGCCAGCAGCCCCGGGGGTAGAGGTGGCTACACCTTC. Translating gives CASSPGGRGGYTF. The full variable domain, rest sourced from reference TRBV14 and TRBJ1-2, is EAGVTQFPSHSVIEKGQTVTLRCDPISGHDNLYWYRRVMGKEIKFLLHFVKESKQDESGMPNNRFLAERTGGTYSTLKVQPAELEDSGVYFCASSPGGRGGYTFGSGTRLTVV.

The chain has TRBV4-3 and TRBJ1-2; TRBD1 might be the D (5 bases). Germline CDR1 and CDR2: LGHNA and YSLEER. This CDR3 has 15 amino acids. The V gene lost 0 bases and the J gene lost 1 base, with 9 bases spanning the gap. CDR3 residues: CASSQEWGDNYGYTF. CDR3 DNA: TGCGCCAGCAGCCAAGAATGGGGGGATAACTATGGCTACACCTTC.

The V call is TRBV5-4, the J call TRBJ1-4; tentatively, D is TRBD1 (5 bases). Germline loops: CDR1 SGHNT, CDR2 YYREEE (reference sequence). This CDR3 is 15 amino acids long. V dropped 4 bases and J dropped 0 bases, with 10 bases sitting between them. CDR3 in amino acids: CASSPDSATNEKLFF. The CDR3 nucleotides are TGTGCCAGCAGCCCCGACAGTGCAACTAATGAAAAACTGTTTTTT.

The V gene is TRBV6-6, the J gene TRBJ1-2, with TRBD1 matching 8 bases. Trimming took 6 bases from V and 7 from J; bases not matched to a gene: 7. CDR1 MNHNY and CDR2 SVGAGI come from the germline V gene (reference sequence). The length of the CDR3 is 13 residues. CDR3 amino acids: CASSPTGAGGYTF. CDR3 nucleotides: TGTGCCAGCAGCCCGACAGGGGCTGGTGGCTACACCTTC.

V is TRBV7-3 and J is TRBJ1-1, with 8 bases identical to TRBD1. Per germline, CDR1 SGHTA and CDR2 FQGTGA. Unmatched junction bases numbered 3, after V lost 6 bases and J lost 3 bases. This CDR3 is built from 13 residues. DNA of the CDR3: TGTGCCAGCAGGACGGACAGGGACACTGAAGCTTTCTTT. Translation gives CASRTDRDTEAFF.

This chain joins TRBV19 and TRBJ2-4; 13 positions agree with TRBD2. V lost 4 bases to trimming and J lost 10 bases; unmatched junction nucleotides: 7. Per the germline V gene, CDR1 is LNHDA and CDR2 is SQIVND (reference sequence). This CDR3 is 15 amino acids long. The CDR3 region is CASSTGLAGSGIQYF. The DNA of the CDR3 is TGTGCCAGTAGTACGGGACTAGCGGGGAGTGGGATTCAGTACTTC.

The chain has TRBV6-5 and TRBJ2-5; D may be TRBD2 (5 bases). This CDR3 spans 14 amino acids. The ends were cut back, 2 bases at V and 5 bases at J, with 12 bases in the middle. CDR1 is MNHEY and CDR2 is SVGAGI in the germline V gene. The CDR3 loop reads CASSYGRGFETQYF. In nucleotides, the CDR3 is TGTGCCAGCAGTTACGGACGAGGGTTTGAGACCCAGTACTTC.

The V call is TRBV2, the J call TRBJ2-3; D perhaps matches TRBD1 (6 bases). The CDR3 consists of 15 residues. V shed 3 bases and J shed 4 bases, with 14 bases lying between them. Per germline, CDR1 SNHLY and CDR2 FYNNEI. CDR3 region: CASSEAWKGADTQYF. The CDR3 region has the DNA TGTGCCAGCAGTGAGGCATGGAAGGGGGCAGATACGCAGTATTTT.

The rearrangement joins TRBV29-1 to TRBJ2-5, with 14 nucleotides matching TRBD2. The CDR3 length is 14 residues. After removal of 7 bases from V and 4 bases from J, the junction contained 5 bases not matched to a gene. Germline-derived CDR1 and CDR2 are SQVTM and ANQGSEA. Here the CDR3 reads CSDVGTSGGETQYF. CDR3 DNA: TGCAGCGATGTAGGGACTAGCGGGGGAGAGACCCAGTACTTC.

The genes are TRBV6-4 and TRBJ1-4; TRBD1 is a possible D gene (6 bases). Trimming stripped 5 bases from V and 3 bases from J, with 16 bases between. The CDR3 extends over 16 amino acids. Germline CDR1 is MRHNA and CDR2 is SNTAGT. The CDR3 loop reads CASSSDSLGANEKLFF. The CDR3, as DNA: TGTGCCAGCAGTTCGGACAGCCTAGGAGCTAATGAAAAACTGTTTTTT.

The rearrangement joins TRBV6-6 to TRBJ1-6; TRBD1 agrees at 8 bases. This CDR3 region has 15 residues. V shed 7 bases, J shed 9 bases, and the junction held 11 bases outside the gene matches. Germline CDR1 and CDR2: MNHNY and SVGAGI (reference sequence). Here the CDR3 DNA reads TGTGCCAGCAACGCAGGGGGCGAAGGAATTTCACCCCTCCACTTT. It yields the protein CASNAGGEGISPLHF.

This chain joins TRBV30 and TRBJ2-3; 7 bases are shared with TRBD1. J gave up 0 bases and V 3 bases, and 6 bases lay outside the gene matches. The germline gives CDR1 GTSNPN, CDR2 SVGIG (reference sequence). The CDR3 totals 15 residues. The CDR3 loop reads CAWSKGARSTDTQYF. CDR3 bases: TGTGCCTGGAGCAAGGGGGCGAGGAGCACAGATACGCAGTATTTT.

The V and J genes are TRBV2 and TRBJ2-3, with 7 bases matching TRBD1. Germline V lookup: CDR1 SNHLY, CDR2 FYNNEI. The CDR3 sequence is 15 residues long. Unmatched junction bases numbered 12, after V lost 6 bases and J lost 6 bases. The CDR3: CASSPRTGRRDTQYF. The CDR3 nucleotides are TGTGCCAGCAGCCCAAGGACAGGCCGTCGGGATACGCAGTATTTT.